The source of this T cell receptor (beta chain) is a study of CD8 T cells in Susac syndrome. Study results and limitations: A relatively small number of individuals underwent TCR sequencing and HLA analysis.

This clonotype was seen just once. Its antigen is still unknown. Reverse transcription of roughly 0.5 to 1 ug RNA was carried out with random hexamers. Across 54 Vbeta and 13 Jbeta, TCR beta CDR3 was amplified with immunoSEQ multiplex PCR. TCRdb re-called the immunoSEQ multiplex PCR reads through MiXCR, storing one row per CDR3 protein. Here the sample spans about 300,000 distinct CDR3 sequences, approximately 90% being singletons. CD8+ and CD4+ T cells taken from blood had their TCR beta sequenced. While CD8+ and CD4+ T cells were isolated negatively, TEMRA cells were enriched by FACS. Trimming removed 4 bases from V and 2 bases from J, with 7 bases in between. CDR3 size: 13 residues. Germline CDR1 reads SGHTA; CDR2 reads FQGNSA.

V and J are TRBV7-2 and TRBJ2-3; the D is unclear. The sample was CD4+ T cells from PBMCs. The sequence was obtained from a human donor with multiple sclerosis. The CDR3 nucleotides are TGTGCCAGCAGCTCACCCGTCACAGATACGCAGTATTTT. Translation: CASSSPVTDTQYF.